A single sample is the source of the 26 T cell receptor beta chains below, sequenced in a study of control samples from healthy donors and cancer patients. The protocol was immunoSEQ multiplex PCR, while the TCRdb copy is restricted to in-frame clones and leaves out a portion. The sample lists about 160,000 clones, about 94% seen once, with around 8% in the top ten. The sequenced material came from blood. The receptors here all came from a woman in her 40s in good health.

The J gene is TRBJ1-5, the V gene TRBV18; no firm D call. The CDR3 is 15 amino acids. Germline-derived CDR1 and CDR2 are KGHSH and LQKENI. Trimming removed 6 bases from V and 2 bases from J, with 14 bases in between. The CDR3 loop reads CASSSTGRGNQPQHF. CDR3 bases: TGTGCCAGCTCCTCAACCGGACGGGGCAATCAGCCCCAGCATTTT.

The rearrangement joins TRBV29-1 to TRBJ1-2, with 9 bases aligning to TRBD1. This CDR3 contains 12 residues. The V segment lost 4 bases and the J segment 8 bases; nucleotides outside the gene matches: 5. The germline V gene has CDR1 SQVTM and CDR2 ANQGSEA. CDR3 region: CSVGGTGHGYTF. CDR3 in DNA: TGCAGCGTTGGGGGGACAGGGCACGGCTACACCTTC. The variable domain in full, with the rest retrieved from reference TRBV29-1 and TRBJ1-2, is SAVISQKPSRDICQRGTSLTIQCQVDSQVTMMFWYRQQPGQSLTLIATANQGSEATYESGFVIDKFPISRPNLTFSTLTVSNMSPEDSSIYLCSVGGTGHGYTFGSGTRLTVV.

The chain is built from TRBV7-9 and TRBJ1-1; D may be TRBD1 (5 bases). CDR1 and CDR2 (germline): SEHNR, FQNEAQ (reference sequence). Trimming removed 5 bases at V and 0 bases at J, with 10 bases between. This CDR3 region has 14 residues. The CDR3 loop is CASSPRGVNTEAFF. CDR3 sequence (DNA): TGTGCCAGCAGCCCCCGGGGGGTGAACACTGAAGCTTTCTTT.

The CDR3, as DNA: TGTGCCAGCCGATTCTCGACTGAAGCTTTCTTT. This codes for CASRFSTEAFF. The chain employs TRBV12-3 or TRBV12-4 and TRBJ1-1; D not resolved. The CDR3 runs to 11 residues. Trimming removed 8 bases from V and 5 bases from J, with 9 bases in between.

V gene TRBV6-5 combines with J gene TRBJ2-1; D is unclear. The V gene's germline CDR1 is MNHEY and CDR2 SVGAGI. V was shortened by 0 bases and J by 0 bases, with 9 bases between the two germline ends. The CDR3 runs to 16 residues. CDR3 in DNA: TGTGCCAGCAGTTACTCGTCAGCAGGCTCCTACAATGAGCAGTTCTTC. This encodes CASSYSSAGSYNEQFF.

CDR3 region: CASSSSLVTYEQYF. The CDR3 DNA reads as TGTGCCAGCAGCTCGTCCCTAGTGACCTACGAGCAGTACTTC. The chain carries TRBV5-6 and TRBJ2-7, with D unresolved. Germline V gene data show CDR1 as SGHDT and CDR2 as YYEEEE. This CDR3 spans 14 amino acids. The ends were cut back, 3 bases at V and 2 bases at J, with 12 bases in the middle.

The CDR3 loop is CASSSQRDTEAFF. CDR3 coding DNA: TGTGCCAGCAGCTCCCAAAGGGATACTGAAGCTTTCTTT. This sequence joins TRBV7-3 and TRBJ1-1; D remains ambiguous. The V gene lost 4 bases and the J gene lost 5 bases, with 11 bases spanning the gap. The CDR3 spans 13 residues. CDR1 and CDR2 (germline): SGHTA, FQGTGA.

CDR3 DNA sequence: TGTGCCAGTAGTAGTTTGTTGGGGGAGAGGTTCAGTCAGCCCCAGCATTTT. Translated: CASSSLLGERFSQPQHF. This chain joins TRBV19 and TRBJ1-5; possible D gene TRBD1, 5 bases. V lost 4 bases and J 6 bases, leaving 22 bases between the germline ends. The V gene's germline CDR1 is LNHDA and CDR2 SQIVND (reference sequence). This CDR3 is 17 amino acids long.

The count of this clone is one. The gene calls are TRBV5-1 and TRBJ1-1; 8 bases line up with TRBD1. Germline V gene sequence: CDR1 SGHRS, CDR2 YFSETQ. This CDR3 region has 12 residues. V dropped 4 bases and J dropped 6; count of bases not matched to a gene: 2. The CDR3 DNA reads TGCGCCAGCAGCGGACAGGGCCCTGAAGCTTTCTTT. It translates to CASSGQGPEAFF.

The rearrangement joins TRBV19 to TRBJ2-7; maybe TRBD2 (6 bases). This CDR3 region has 16 residues. In germline, CDR1 is LNHDA, CDR2 SQIVND (reference sequence). V dropped 6 bases and J dropped 0 bases, with 18 bases sitting between them. This CDR3 is CASSRTSTGGSYEQYF. CDR3 DNA sequence: TGTGCCAGTAGCCGCACTAGCACCGGGGGCTCCTACGAGCAGTACTTC.

The sample holds one count of this clone. This chain connects TRBV11-3 to TRBJ2-2, with 12 bases lining up with TRBD2. This CDR3 comprises 16 residues. V trimming: 1 base; J trimming: 6 bases; junction bases outside the gene matches: 3. The V gene's germline CDR1 is SGHNT and CDR2 YENEEA. The CDR3 spells CASSLASGRAAGELFF. Here the CDR3 DNA reads TGTGCCAGCAGCTTAGCTAGCGGGAGGGCCGCCGGGGAGCTGTTTTTT.

The chain joins TRBV28 to TRBJ1-4; 8 bases are a match to TRBD1. The CDR3 totals 15 residues. Germline V gene lookup returns CDR1 MDHEN and CDR2 SYDVKM. The ends lost 8 bases at V and 7 bases at J; junction bases unmatched: 12. The CDR3 here is CASSGTTGVGEKLFF. The CDR3 DNA sequence: TGTGCCAGCTCAGGAACGACAGGGGTGGGTGAAAAACTGTTTTTT.

V is TRBV11-1 and J is TRBJ1-1, with D unresolved. V shed 1 base and J shed 0 bases, with 9 bases lying between them. CDR1 is SGHAT and CDR2 is FQDESV in the germline V gene (reference sequence). This CDR3 has 15 residues. The CDR3 sequence: CASSLDGSMNTEAFF. CDR3 nucleotides: TGTGCCAGCAGCTTAGATGGGAGCATGAACACTGAAGCTTTCTTT.

The chain links TRBV6-2 or TRBV6-3 to TRBJ1-2; D ambiguous. The V end was cut by 5 bases, the J end by 4 bases, with 14 bases between. The CDR3 loop spans 14 amino acids. CDR1 is MNHEY and CDR2 is SVGEGT in the germline V gene. The CDR3 loop is CASSPTGSFYGYTF. In nucleotides, the CDR3 is TGTGCCAGCAGTCCGACGGGGTCGTTCTATGGCTACACCTTC.

The chain has TRBV19 and TRBJ1-2; 11 nucleotides align to TRBD1. CDR1 and CDR2 from the germline V gene are LNHDA and SQIVND (reference sequence). The CDR3 extends over 16 amino acids. V gave up 5 bases and J gave up 4 bases; unmatched junction bases: 9. The CDR3 nucleotides read TGTGCCAGTAGTGTCTCGGGACAGGGGGGCCCCTATGGCTACACCTTC. Encoded protein: CASSVSGQGGPYGYTF.

The J gene is TRBJ1-4, the V gene TRBV27; D call uncertain. Germline CDR1 and CDR2: MNHEY and SMNVEV (reference sequence). The CDR3 extends over 14 amino acids. V lost 5 bases, J lost 0 bases, and 7 bases lay in between. CDR3 residues: CASSTRPTNEKLFF. The DNA for the CDR3 is TGTGCCAGCAGTACCCGCCCAACTAATGAAAAACTGTTTTTT.

The rearrangement joins TRBV10-3 to TRBJ1-1; 8 nucleotides line up with TRBD1. The junction had 10 bases not matched to a gene; V was cut back by 2 bases and J by 2 bases. The CDR3 runs to 17 residues. The germline gives CDR1 ENHRY, CDR2 SYGVKD. The CDR3 sequence is CAISEGRQGPENTEAFF. DNA of the CDR3: TGTGCCATCAGTGAGGGGCGACAGGGGCCCGAAAACACTGAAGCTTTCTTT.

The gene calls are TRBV6-4 and TRBJ1-2; the D is unclear. The germline V gene encodes CDR1 MRHNA and CDR2 SNTAGT. Trimming stripped 2 bases from V and 7 bases from J, with 8 bases between. The CDR3 is 12 residues long. CDR3 bases: TGTGCCAGCAGTGACCAGAGAGCTGGCTACACCTTC. This gives the protein CASSDQRAGYTF.

The chain is built from TRBV7-8 and TRBJ2-5, with D perhaps TRBD2 (6 bases). The CDR3 loop spans 15 amino acids. Germline-derived CDR1 and CDR2 are SGHVS and FQNEAQ. The V and J ends lost 3 bases and 4 bases respectively, with 15 bases between them. The CDR3 protein is CASSFIREVGETQYF. The CDR3 DNA is TGTGCCAGCAGCTTCATCAGGGAGGTAGGAGAGACCCAGTACTTC.

This clone was seen just once. CDR3 residues: CASSLGSTEAFF. The DNA for the CDR3 is TGTGCCAGCAGCTTGGGTTCGACTGAAGCTTTCTTT. The gene calls are TRBV7-2 and TRBJ1-1; D unresolved. Germline V gives CDR1 SGHTA, CDR2 FQGNSA. V dropped 3 bases and J dropped 5 bases, with 7 bases sitting between them. The CDR3 spans 12 residues.

The gene calls are TRBV5-1 and TRBJ2-5; D unclear. Germline V gene lookup returns CDR1 SGHRS and CDR2 YFSETQ. This CDR3 has 13 residues. V was shortened by 2 bases and J by 3 bases, with 8 bases between the two germline ends. CDR3 protein: CASSLSREETQYF. The CDR3 DNA sequence: TGCGCCAGCAGCTTATCACGTGAAGAGACCCAGTACTTC.

J is TRBJ2-5 and V is TRBV25-1, with D perhaps matching TRBD1 or TRBD2 (7 bases each). V lost 4 bases to trimming and J lost 9 bases, with 15 bases between them. Germline-derived CDR1 and CDR2 are MGHDK and SYGVNS. CDR3 size: 13 residues. The CDR3 protein is CASSVTGRVAQYF. In DNA, the CDR3 is TGTGCCAGCAGTGTGACAGGGAGGGTAGCCCAGTACTTC.

This chain joins TRBV7-2 and TRBJ2-3; 9 nucleotides align to TRBD2. Germline lookup yields CDR1 SGHTA and CDR2 FQGNSA. Unmatched junction bases numbered 11, after V lost 2 bases and J lost 5 bases. The CDR3 covers 17 residues. The CDR3 spells CASSLRFQRGVVDTQYF. CDR3 nucleotides: TGTGCCAGCAGCTTAAGGTTTCAGCGGGGGGTGGTAGATACGCAGTATTTT.

The V and J genes are TRBV6-6 and TRBJ1-1; 11 nucleotides agree with TRBD1. From germline, CDR1 is MNHNY and CDR2 SVGAGI (reference sequence). The CDR3 length is 18 residues. The ends lost 5 bases at V and 4 bases at J; junction bases unmatched: 15. CDR3 nucleotide sequence: TGTGCCAGCAGTCGACCCGGCAGGACAGGGGGCAGGAGCACTGAAGCTTTCTTT. Its translation: CASSRPGRTGGRSTEAFF.

As DNA, the CDR3 is TGTGCCAGCAGCTGGGACGGAAGCTCCTACGAGCAGTACTTC. Translation gives CASSWDGSSYEQYF. The chain combines TRBV7-2 with TRBJ2-7; perhaps D is TRBD1 or TRBD2 (5 bases each). The CDR3 contains 14 residues. V was clipped by 4 bases and J by 0 bases, with 10 bases between them. Germline V CDR1 and CDR2: SGHTA, FQGNSA.

This clone was counted only a few times. The rearrangement uses TRBV11-3 and TRBJ2-5; 10 positions match TRBD1. The CDR3 sequence is 15 residues long. J lost 3 bases, V lost 5 bases, and 6 bases had no gene match. Germline V lookup: CDR1 SGHNT, CDR2 YENEEA. The CDR3 DNA sequence: TGTGCCAGCAGCGCGGGCGGGACAGGGGAAGAGACCCAGTACTTC. This encodes CASSAGGTGEETQYF.